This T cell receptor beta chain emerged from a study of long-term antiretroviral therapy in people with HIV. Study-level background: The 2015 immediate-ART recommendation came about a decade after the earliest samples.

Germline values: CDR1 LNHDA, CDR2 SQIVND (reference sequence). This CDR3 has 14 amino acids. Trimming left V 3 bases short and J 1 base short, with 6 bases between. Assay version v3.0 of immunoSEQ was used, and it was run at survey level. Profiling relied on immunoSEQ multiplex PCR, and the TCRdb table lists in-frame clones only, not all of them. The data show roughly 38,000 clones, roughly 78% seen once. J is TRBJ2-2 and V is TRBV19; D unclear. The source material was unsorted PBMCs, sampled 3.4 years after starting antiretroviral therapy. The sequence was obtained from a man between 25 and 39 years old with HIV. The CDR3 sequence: CASSIGQNTGELFF. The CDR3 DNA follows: TGTGCCAGTAGTATCGGGCAGAACACCGGGGAGCTGTTTTTT.